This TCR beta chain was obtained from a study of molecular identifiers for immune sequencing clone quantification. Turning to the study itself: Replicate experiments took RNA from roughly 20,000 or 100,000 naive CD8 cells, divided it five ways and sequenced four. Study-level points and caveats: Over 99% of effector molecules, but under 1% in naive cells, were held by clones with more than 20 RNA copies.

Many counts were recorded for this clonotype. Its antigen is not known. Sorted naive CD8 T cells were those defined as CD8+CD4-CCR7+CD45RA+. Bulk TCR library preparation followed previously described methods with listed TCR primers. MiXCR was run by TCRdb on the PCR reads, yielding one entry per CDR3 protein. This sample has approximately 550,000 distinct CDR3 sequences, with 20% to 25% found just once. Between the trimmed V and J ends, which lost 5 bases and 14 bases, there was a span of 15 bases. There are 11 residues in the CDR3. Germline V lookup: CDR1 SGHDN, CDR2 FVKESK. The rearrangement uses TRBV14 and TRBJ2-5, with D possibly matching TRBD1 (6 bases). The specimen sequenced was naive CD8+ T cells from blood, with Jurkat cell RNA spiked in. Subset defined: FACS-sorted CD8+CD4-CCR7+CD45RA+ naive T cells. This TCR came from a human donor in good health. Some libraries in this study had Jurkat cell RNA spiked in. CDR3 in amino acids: CASSRGSERYF. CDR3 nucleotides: TGTGCCAGCAGCAGGGGGTCGGAGCGTTACTTC.